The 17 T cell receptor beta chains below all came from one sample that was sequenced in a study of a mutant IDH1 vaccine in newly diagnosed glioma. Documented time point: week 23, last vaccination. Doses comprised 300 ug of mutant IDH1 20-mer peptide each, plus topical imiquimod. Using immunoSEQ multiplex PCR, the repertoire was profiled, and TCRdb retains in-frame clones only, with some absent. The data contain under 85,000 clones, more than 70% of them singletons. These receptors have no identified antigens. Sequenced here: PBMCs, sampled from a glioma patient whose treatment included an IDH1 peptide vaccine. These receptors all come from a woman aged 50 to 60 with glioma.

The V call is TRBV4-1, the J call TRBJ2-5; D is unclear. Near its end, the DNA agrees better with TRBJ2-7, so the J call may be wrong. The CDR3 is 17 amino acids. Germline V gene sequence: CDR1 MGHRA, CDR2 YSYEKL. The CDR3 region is CASSQDTGWIVGYEQYF. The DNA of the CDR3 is TGCGCCAGCAGCCAAGATACTGGGTGGATAGTGGGGTACGAGCAGTACTTC.

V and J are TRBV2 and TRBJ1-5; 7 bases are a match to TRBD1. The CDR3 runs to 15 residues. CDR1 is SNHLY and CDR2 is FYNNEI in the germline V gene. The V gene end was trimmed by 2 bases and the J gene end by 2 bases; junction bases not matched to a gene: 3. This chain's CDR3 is CASSEQGGRNQPQHF. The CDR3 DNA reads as TGTGCCAGCAGTGAACAGGGGGGACGCAATCAGCCCCAGCATTTT.

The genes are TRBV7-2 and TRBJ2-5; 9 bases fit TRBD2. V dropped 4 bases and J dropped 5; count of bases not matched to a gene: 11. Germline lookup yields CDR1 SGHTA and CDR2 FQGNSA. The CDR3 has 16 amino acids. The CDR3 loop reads CASSWIAGVLRETQYF. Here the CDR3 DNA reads TGTGCCAGCAGCTGGATAGCGGGGGTTCTGAGGGAGACCCAGTACTTC. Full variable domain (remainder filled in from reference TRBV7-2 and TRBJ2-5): GAGVSQSPSNKVTEKGKDVELRCDPISGHTALYWYRQSLGQGLEFLIYFQGNSAPDKSGLPSDRFSAERTGGSVSTLTIQRTQQEDSAVYLCASSWIAGVLRETQYFGPGTRLLVL.

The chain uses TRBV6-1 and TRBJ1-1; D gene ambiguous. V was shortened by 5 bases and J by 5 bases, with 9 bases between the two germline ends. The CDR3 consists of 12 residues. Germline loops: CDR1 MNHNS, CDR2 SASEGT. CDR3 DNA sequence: TGTGCCAGCAGTAGAGATCCGACTGAAGCTTTCTTT. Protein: CASSRDPTEAFF.

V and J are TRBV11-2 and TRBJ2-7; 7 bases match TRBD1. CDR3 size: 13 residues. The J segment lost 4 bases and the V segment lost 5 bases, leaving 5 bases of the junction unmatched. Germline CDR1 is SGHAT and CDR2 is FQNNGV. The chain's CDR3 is CASSPGQTYEQYF. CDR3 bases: TGTGCCAGCAGCCCGGGACAGACGTACGAGCAGTACTTC. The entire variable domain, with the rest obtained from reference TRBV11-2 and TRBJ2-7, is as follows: EAGVAQSPRYKIIEKRQSVAFWCNPISGHATLYWYQQILGQGPKLLIQFQNNGVVDDSQLPKDRFSAERLKGVDSTLKIQPAKLEDSAVYLCASSPGQTYEQYFGPGTRLTVT.

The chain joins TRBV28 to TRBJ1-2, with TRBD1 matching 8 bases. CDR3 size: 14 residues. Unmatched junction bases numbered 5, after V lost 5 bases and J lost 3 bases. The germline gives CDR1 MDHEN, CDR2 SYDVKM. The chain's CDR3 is CASSLTGGHYGYTF. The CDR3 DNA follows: TGTGCCAGCAGTCTTACAGGGGGTCACTATGGCTACACCTTC.

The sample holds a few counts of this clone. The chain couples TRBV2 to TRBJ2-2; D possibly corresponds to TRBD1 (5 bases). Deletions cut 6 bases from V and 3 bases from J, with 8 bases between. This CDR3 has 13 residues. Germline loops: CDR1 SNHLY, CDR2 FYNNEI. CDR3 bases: TGTGCCAGCAGCATCAGGGACACCGGGGAGCTGTTTTTT. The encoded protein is CASSIRDTGELFF.

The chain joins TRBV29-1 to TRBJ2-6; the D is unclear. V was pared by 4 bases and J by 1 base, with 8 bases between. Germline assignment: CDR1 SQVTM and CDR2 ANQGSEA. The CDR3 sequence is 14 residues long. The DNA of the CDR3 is TGCAGCGTTGCAGAGTTGTCTGGGGCCAACGTCCTGACTTTC. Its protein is CSVAELSGANVLTF.

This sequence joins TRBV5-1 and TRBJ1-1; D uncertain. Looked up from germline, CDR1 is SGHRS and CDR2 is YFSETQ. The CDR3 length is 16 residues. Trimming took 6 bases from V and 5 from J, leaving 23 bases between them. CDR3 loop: CASKSAIQVGFTEAFF. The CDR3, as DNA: TGCGCCAGCAAATCAGCAATTCAGGTTGGGTTTACTGAAGCTTTCTTT.

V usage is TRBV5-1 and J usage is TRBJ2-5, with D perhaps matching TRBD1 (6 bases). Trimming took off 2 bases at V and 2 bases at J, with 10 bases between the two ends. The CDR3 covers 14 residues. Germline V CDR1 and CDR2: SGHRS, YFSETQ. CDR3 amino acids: CASSFRDKQETQYF. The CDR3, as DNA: TGCGCCAGCAGCTTCCGGGACAAACAAGAGACCCAGTACTTC.

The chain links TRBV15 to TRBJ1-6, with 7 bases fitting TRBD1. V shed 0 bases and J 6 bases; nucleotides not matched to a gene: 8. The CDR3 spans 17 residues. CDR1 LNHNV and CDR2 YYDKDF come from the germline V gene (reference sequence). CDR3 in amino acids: CATSREGQRGGNSPLHF. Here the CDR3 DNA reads TGTGCCACCAGCAGAGAGGGACAGAGGGGGGGTAATTCACCCCTCCACTTT.

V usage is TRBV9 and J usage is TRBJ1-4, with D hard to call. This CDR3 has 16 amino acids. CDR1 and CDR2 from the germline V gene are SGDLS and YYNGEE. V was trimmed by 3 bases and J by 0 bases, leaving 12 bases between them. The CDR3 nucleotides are TGTGCCAGCAGCGCAATTTCAGGTCCAACTAATGAAAAACTGTTTTTT. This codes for CASSAISGPTNEKLFF.

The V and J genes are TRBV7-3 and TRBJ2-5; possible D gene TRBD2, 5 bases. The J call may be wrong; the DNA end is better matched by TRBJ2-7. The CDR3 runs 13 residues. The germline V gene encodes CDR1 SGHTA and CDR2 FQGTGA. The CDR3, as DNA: TGTGCCAGCAGCCCCGCAGGCGGGCTCGAGCAGTACTTC. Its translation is CASSPAGGLEQYF.

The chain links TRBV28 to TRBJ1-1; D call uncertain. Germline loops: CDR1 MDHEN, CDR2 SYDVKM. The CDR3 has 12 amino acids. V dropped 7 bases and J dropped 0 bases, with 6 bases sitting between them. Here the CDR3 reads CASTNLNTEAFF. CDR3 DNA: TGTGCCAGCACAAACTTGAACACTGAAGCTTTCTTT. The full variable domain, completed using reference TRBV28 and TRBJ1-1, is DVKVTQSSRYLVKRTGEKVFLECVQDMDHENMFWYRQDPGLGLRLIYFSYDVKMKEKGDIPEGYSVSREKKERFSLILESASTNQTSMYLCASTNLNTEAFFGQGTRLTVV.

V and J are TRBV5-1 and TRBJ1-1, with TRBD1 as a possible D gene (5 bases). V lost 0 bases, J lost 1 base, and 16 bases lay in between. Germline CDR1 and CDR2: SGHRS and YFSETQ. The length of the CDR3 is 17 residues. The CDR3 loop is CASSLGWGENENTEAFF. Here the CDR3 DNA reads TGCGCCAGCAGCTTGGGTTGGGGGGAGAACGAGAACACTGAAGCTTTCTTT. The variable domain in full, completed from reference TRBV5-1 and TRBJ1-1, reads KAGVTQTPRYLIKTRGQQVTLSCSPISGHRSVSWYQQTPGQGLQFLFEYFSETQRNKGNFPGRFSGRQFSNSRSEMNVSTLELGDSALYLCASSLGWGENENTEAFFGQGTRLTVV.

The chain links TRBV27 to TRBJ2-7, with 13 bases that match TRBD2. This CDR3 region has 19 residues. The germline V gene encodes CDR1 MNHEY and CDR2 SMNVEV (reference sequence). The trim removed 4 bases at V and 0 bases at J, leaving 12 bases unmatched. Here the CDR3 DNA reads TGTGCCAGCAGTTCAAGGACAGGGGGACTAGCGGGGTACTCCTACGAGCAGTACTTC. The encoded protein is CASSSRTGGLAGYSYEQYF.

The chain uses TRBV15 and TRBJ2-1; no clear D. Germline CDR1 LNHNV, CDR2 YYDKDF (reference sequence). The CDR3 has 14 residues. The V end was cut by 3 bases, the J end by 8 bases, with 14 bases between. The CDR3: CATSSRRSNDEQFF. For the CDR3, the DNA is TGTGCCACCAGCAGTCGCAGATCAAACGATGAGCAGTTCTTC.